Given below is one T cell receptor beta chain in context. The CDR3 contains 15 residues. CDR1 and CDR2 (germline): MNHEY, SVGAGI. With V trimmed by 0 bases and J by 3 bases, 5 bases remained unmatched. Residents of about two dozen US areas, aged roughly 18 to 89 years, made up the participants. Cohorts were based on clinical histories the participants reported. The entry originates in a study of blood T cell repertoires in COVID-19. TCRdb's copy holds only in-frame clones and misses some; the assay was immunoSEQ multiplex PCR. The sample consists of approximately 270,000 clones, about 90% of them appearing once.

This sequence joins TRBV6-5 and TRBJ2-7, with 7 bases lining up with TRBD1. The sample comprised PBMCs or T cells enriched from blood (not recorded which). The clonotype originates from a woman under 40 with acute COVID-19. CDR3 amino acids: CASSYSYRGVYEQYF. The CDR3 DNA is TGTGCCAGCAGTTACTCTTACAGGGGAGTCTACGAGCAGTACTTC.